The sequence of this TCR beta chain was determined in a study of blood T cells in healthy people across ages (dated by TCRdb to 2015 to 2017). For the study in its entirety: In model experiments, roughly one uniquely barcoded TCR beta cDNA molecule per two T cells was captured by template switching. To track age-related changes in TCR beta repertoire diversity, the study relied on deep sequencing normalized with unique cDNA molecular identifiers. The donors were split into four age groups: young (average 16 years), middle-aged (roughly 42), aged (more than 60) and long-lived (under 90). To avoid experimental bias, donors of different ages were spread randomly across the sequencing lanes. Two additional independent replicas of 1 million unique cDNA reads from the same blood draw were analyzed for two donors (one aged 18 to 30 and one aged 80 or older). The study at large found these results: Compared with the aged group, more naive CD4+ T cells, fewer expanded clones and increased TCR diversity were shown by the long-lived group, suggesting age selection. Because the CMV infection status of the donors was unknown, age-related changes in expanded clonotypes may potentially have been confounded. As age increased, observed TCR beta diversity per million T cells dropped in a roughly linear way, and a significant reduction was already evident by age 40. Observed TCR beta diversity correlated strongly with the percentage of naive T cells measured by flow cytometry. Total diversity estimates from one million sequenced T cells were considered lower bounds and underestimates. Since profiling was done on bulk unsorted PBMCs, naive and antigen-experienced compartments could not be conclusively compared.

A word on this clonotype: Its antigen specificity is not known. One base away lies a much larger clone, so this may be a sequencing read error.

The library relied on 5' RACE. Instrument on record: Illumina HiSeq 2500. The second PCR ran for about 7 to 11 cycles and used a J-beta primer mix along with a sample-barcoded 5' primer. A unique molecular identifier was introduced onto each TCR beta cDNA molecule by a template-switch 5' adaptor carrying 12 random nucleotides. Each sample yielded at least 3 million CDR3-containing paired-end reads. The Mint cDNA synthesis kit, primed by a TRBC-specific oligonucleotide, was used to synthesize first-strand cDNA from all RNA. Following uracil-DNA glycosylase treatment, a first 18-cycle PCR with universal primers M1SS and BC2_uni_R was performed on all cDNA. The study's own analysis went as follows. Each sample was normalized by randomly selecting 1 million high-quality reads, each carrying a distinct molecular identifier. Instead of being binned into consensus sequences, reads with shared molecular identifiers were discarded. MiTCR, set to a Q25 quality threshold and the strictest error-elimination algorithm, was used for CDR3 identification, clonotype clustering and error correction. A nonparametric unseen species model with Euler transformation was used to estimate a lower bound on total TCR beta diversity. TCRdb passed the public sequencing reads through fastp at Q25 and MiXCR, retaining productive beta sequences. Every distinct CDR3 protein forms one entry, paired with its most common genes and DNA. It is TCRdb's table, rather than the study itself, that gives the V and J calls and clone size. This sample holds 630,000 or so distinct CDR3 sequences; around 31% were observed only once. 15% to 17% of the sample belongs to the ten largest clones.

The donors were roughly 38 Caucasian individuals from Russia, aged roughly 6 to 100 years, who were systemically healthy. Ten milliliters of peripheral blood were drawn from each donor into EDTA-treated Vacutainer tubes. PBMCs were isolated by Ficoll-Paque density-gradient centrifugation, with at least 6.5 million obtained per sample. Trizol reagent was used to extract total RNA from the PBMCs, yielding at least 6 micrograms per sample. Naive CD45RAhigh/CD27high T cell percentages were measured by flow cytometry on a PBMC aliquot from every donor. CDR1 and CDR2 are read off the germline V gene as SGHTA and FQGNSA. Trimming removed 1 base from V and 12 bases from J, leaving 16 bases between the germline ends. From the cysteine up to the phenylalanine, the CDR3 has a length of 13 residues. Of the read, only the CDR3 DNA is kept; its 39 bases are in frame from base 1.

The sequencing sample was made of blood. The chain employs TRBV7-2 and TRBJ2-7; no D gene call is confident. The clonotype was recovered from a woman of 80 years or more in good health. The DNA is as follows: TGTGCCAGCAGCTTAGAACGGTACGGCCTCCCGTACTTC. This encodes CASSLERYGLPYF.